This T cell receptor (beta chain) was documented in a study of T-cell reconstitution after alpha-beta-depleted transplantation in children. Library preparation (for TCRbeta) was performed with unique molecular identifiers. In TCRdb, the PCR reads were re-called with MiXCR into one record per CDR3 protein. The sample holds 300,000 or so distinct CDR3 sequences, 9.9% seen once. This clonotype was seen a few times. Per germline, CDR1 SNHLY and CDR2 FYNNEI. Trimming took 4 bases from V and 4 from J, leaving 12 bases between them. The CDR3 has 14 amino acids. The source material was PBMCs from the stem cell graft donor, sampled from the stem cell graft. The source of this sequence is a human donor who donated a stem cell graft to a child with SCID. The chain employs TRBV2 and TRBJ2-3, with D perhaps TRBD1 (5 bases). CDR3 in DNA: TGTGCCAGCAGTGGGAGTATACAGGCAGATACGCAGTATTTT. Translating gives CASSGSIQADTQYF. Full variable domain (rest looked up from reference TRBV2 and TRBJ2-3): EPEVTQTPSHQVTQMGQEVILRCVPISNHLYFYWYRQILGQKVEFLVSFYNNEISEKSEIFDDQFSVERPDGSNFTLKIRSTKLEDSAMYFCASSGSIQADTQYFGPGTRLTVL.